Described below is a single T cell receptor beta chain sequence and its context. The assay was immunoSEQ multiplex PCR, and TCRdb's table has in-frame clones only and misses some. The sample records roughly 340,000 clones, 75% to 90% being singletons. The sample originates from a study of blood T cell repertoires in COVID-19. Those enrolled, adults aged roughly 18 to 90 years, came from some 25 US areas. The ends lost 7 bases at V and 2 bases at J; junction bases unmatched: 12. The CDR3 totals 16 residues. The germline V gene has CDR1 SGHAT and CDR2 FQNNGV. This rearrangement joins TRBV11-2 to TRBJ2-7, with 9 bases matching TRBD1. The source is a young man who had recovered from COVID-19. The sequencing input was PBMCs or T cells enriched from blood (not recorded which). CDR3: CASMHPGQGLTYEQYF. CDR3 in DNA: TGTGCCAGCATGCACCCGGGACAGGGACTAACCTACGAGCAGTACTTC.